The rows below give T cell receptor beta chains drawn from one sample of a study of T cells in Graves' hyperthyroidism and ophthalmopathy. TCRdb re-called the multiplex PCR reads with MiXCR, one entry per CDR3 protein. This table has about 270,000 distinct CDR3 sequences, more than 20% appearing once. Material: blood. The receptors originated from a woman aged 40 to 50 with Graves' ophthalmopathy. Each CDR3 is given with its conserved first and last residue. D genes are given only for firm matches. Only part of the rows carry a size: once, few, many, or a class if the clone is expanded.

DNA	CDR3	V	size	D	J	length
TGTGCCAGCAGCTTATTCCGGGGCCCAGCGCTCGAGCAGTACTTC	CASSLFRGPALEQYF	TRBV11-1	many	.	TRBJ2-7	15
TGTGCCAGCAGTTTACGACAGGGGTTGGTCACTGAAGCTTTCTTT	CASSLRQGLVTEAFF	TRBV28	many	TRBD1	TRBJ1-1	15
TGTGCCAGCAGTTTATCTGGAGGAGTAGAAGCTTTCTTT	CASSLSGGVEAFF	TRBV27	.	.	TRBJ1-1	13
TGCAGTGCTAGAGGCGGGAGCGAACTTTTTTCCTACGAGCAGTACTTC	CSARGGSELFSYEQYF	TRBV20-1	many	TRBD2	TRBJ2-7	16
TGTGCCAGCAGCCTGACCAGACAGGTGGGCACTGGAAACACCATATATTTT	CASSLTRQVGTGNTIYF	TRBV5-4	many	.	TRBJ1-3	17
TGCAGTGCTAGAGGACAGGGGGAAGGTGGCAATCAGCCCCAGCATTTT	CSARGQGEGGNQPQHF	TRBV20-1	many	TRBD1	TRBJ1-5	16
TGTGCCAGCAGCTCCCCTGGGGGCTATGGCTACACCTTC	CASSSPGGYGYTF	TRBV7-3	many	.	TRBJ1-2	13
TGTGCCAGCAGTCCTGCAACGGGAAGGGACTATGGCTACACCTTC	CASSPATGRDYGYTF	TRBV12-3/TRBV12-4	.	.	TRBJ1-2	15
TGTGCCAGCAGTTTTAAGTCGGCGGGAGTTCGGGGGGAGACCCAGTACTTC	CASSFKSAGVRGETQYF	TRBV28	many	TRBD2	TRBJ2-5	17
TGCGCCAGCAGCTTGGGGAGCGGGATTACGTGGTATTTT	CASSLGSGITWYF	TRBV5-1	many	TRBD2	TRBJ2-3	13
TGTGCCAGCAGCCCCACACTAGCGGGAGGGCCCTCCTACGAGCAGTACTTC	CASSPTLAGGPSYEQYF	TRBV11-1	many	TRBD2	TRBJ2-7	17
TGTGCCAGCAGTCTGACAGGGAGGTCCGGCTACACCTTC	CASSLTGRSGYTF	TRBV12-3/TRBV12-4	many	TRBD1	TRBJ1-2	13
TGCGCCAGCAGCCAAGCCATCGACTACGAGCAGTACTTC	CASSQAIDYEQYF	TRBV4-1	.	.	TRBJ2-7	13
TGTGCCAGCACCGAACCCGCCGAACAAGTACAGTACTTC	CASTEPAEQVQYF	TRBV28	.	.	TRBJ2-7	13
TGTGCCTGGAATAGGGTGGATCAGCCCCAGCATTTT	CAWNRVDQPQHF	TRBV30	many	.	TRBJ1-5	12
TGTGCTAGTGGTCCCGGGAGTAGCGGGACCGGGGAGCTGTCTTTT	CASGPGSSGTGELSF	TRBV12-5	once	TRBD2	TRBJ2-2	15
TGTGCCTGGAGTGTAGGAGGGGGCCGGCTTAACTATGGCTACACCTTC	CAWSVGGGRLNYGYTF	TRBV30	many	TRBD1	TRBJ1-2	16
TGTGCCAGCAGTTTATTACCTAGCAACACCGGGGAGCTGTTTTTT	CASSLLPSNTGELFF	TRBV28	few	.	TRBJ2-2	15
TGTGCCAGTATGAACTCTGCTAGCGGGACTCCAGGGGAGACCCAGTACTTC	CASMNSASGTPGETQYF	TRBV19	many	TRBD2	TRBJ2-5	17
TGTGCCAGCAGTTACTCGAACGGCTTTGAAGCTTTCTTT	CASSYSNGFEAFF	TRBV6-5	many	.	TRBJ1-1	13
TGTGCCAGCAGCGTAGCACCCCAGACTAGCGGGGAGACCCAGTACTTC	CASSVAPQTSGETQYF	TRBV9	many	TRBD2	TRBJ2-5	16
TGTGCCAGCAGTTTAGCGGGAGAGGTGTCTGGGGCCAACGTCCTGACTTTC	CASSLAGEVSGANVLTF	TRBV28	many	TRBD2	TRBJ2-6	17
TGTGCCAGTAGAATACCCTCTGGGGACCCCCAGCATTTT	CASRIPSGDPQHF	TRBV19	many	.	TRBJ1-5	13
TGTGCCAGCAGCTCACGGGGGGCGCGGAACACTGAAGCTTTCTTT	CASSSRGARNTEAFF	TRBV28	few	.	TRBJ1-1	15
TGTGCCAGCGGGCGGGACAGCACCTACGAGCAGTACTTC	CASGRDSTYEQYF	TRBV2	many	.	TRBJ2-7	13
TGTGCCAGCAGTAGCGACAGGGTCCATGGCTACACCTTC	CASSSDRVHGYTF	TRBV12-3/TRBV12-4	few	TRBD1	TRBJ1-2	13
TGTGCCATCAGTGAGTCGAACGCAGGGGGCTACGAGCAGTACTTC	CAISESNAGGYEQYF	TRBV10-3	many	TRBD1	TRBJ2-7	15
TGCAGTACTAGTCACACAGGGGCCAATTCACCCCTCCACTTT	CSTSHTGANSPLHF	TRBV20-1	many	TRBD1	TRBJ1-6	14
TGTGCCAGCAGCTTTGCAAGGAACACCGGGGAGCTGTTTTTT	CASSFARNTGELFF	TRBV7-8	many	.	TRBJ2-2	14
TGTGCCTGGTCCTCGCGGCCGGCATTCGAAGCTTTCTTT	CAWSSRPAFEAFF	TRBV30	many	.	TRBJ1-1	13
TGTGCCAGCAGCCAAAGGGGGGAGCAGTACTTC	CASSQRGEQYF	TRBV3-1	many	.	TRBJ2-7	11
TGTGCCAACGACGAAGCTTTCTTT	CANDEAFF	TRBV19	many	.	TRBJ1-1	8
TGTGCCAGCAGAGGACAGGGGAACACCGGGGAGCTGTTTTTT	CASRGQGNTGELFF	TRBV6-1	many	TRBD1	TRBJ2-2	14
TGTGCCTGGTCCCACCGCGGGGGCACAACTCTCATCTCTGCGGGAAACACCATATATTTT	CAWSHRGGTTLISAGNTIYF	TRBV30	many	.	TRBJ1-3	20
TGCAGCGGGGACAGGGTCTCGTACTACAATGAGCAGTTCTTC	CSGDRVSYYNEQFF	TRBV29-1	few	TRBD1	TRBJ2-1	14
TGTGCCAGCAGCGGGCCGGGCCAACCGTCCTACGAGCAGTACTTC	CASSGPGQPSYEQYF	TRBV6-1	many	.	TRBJ2-7	15
TGCGCCAGCAGCATAACTAGCGGGAGGATCGGTACGCAGTATTTT	CASSITSGRIGTQYF	TRBV5-1	many	TRBD2	TRBJ2-3	15
TGTGCCAGCAGCTCGCTAAGTAACACTGAAGCTTTCTTT	CASSSLSNTEAFF	TRBV7-6	many	.	TRBJ1-1	13
TGTGCCAGCTCACCTATGAGGGGACAGGGCTACGAGCAGTACTTC	CASSPMRGQGYEQYF	TRBV18	many	TRBD1	TRBJ2-7	15
TGTGCCAGCAGCCAAGGTATCCCCTTCCTCGGCCGGGAGCAAGAGACCCAGTACTTC	CASSQGIPFLGREQETQYF	TRBV14	many	.	TRBJ2-5	19
TGCAGTGCAGACAGGAGACAAGAGACCCAGTACTTC	CSADRRQETQYF	TRBV20-1	few	.	TRBJ2-5	12
TGTGCCAGCAGTTTATTGACAGGGCCCGGCTACACCTTC	CASSLLTGPGYTF	TRBV28	many	TRBD1	TRBJ1-2	13
TGTGCCAGCAGCTTCCTTGACAGGGGTCAGTATGGCTACACCTTC	CASSFLDRGQYGYTF	TRBV7-3	many	TRBD1	TRBJ1-2	15
TGTGCCAGCAGTGGGGCAGGGAGAGGCTACACCTTC	CASSGAGRGYTF	TRBV28	.	.	TRBJ1-2	12
TGTGCCAGCAGCCTTTATGGGAGGGCCTTTTTCGTTCCGGAGACCCAGTACTTC	CASSLYGRAFFVPETQYF	TRBV14	many	TRBD2	TRBJ2-5	18
TGTGCCAGCAGTGAAGCGCAACCGGGAGCTCGGTATGGCTACACCTTC	CASSEAQPGARYGYTF	TRBV6-1	few	.	TRBJ1-2	16
TGTGCCAAAATAAGACTAGCGGGAGGGACCTACGAGCAGTACTTC	CAKIRLAGGTYEQYF	TRBV28	.	TRBD2	TRBJ2-7	15
TGTGCCAGCAGCCTCCCGGGAGGTCTCTATGGCTACACCTTC	CASSLPGGLYGYTF	TRBV7-2	many	.	TRBJ1-2	14
TGCAGTGCTAGAGGCCCGGGGGGGGGCGGCATTCAGTACTTC	CSARGPGGGGIQYF	TRBV20-1	.	TRBD2	TRBJ2-4	14
TGTGCCAGCATCAAAACGGACCCTAGCGGGTCCCCAGCCTACGAGCAGTACTTC	CASIKTDPSGSPAYEQYF	TRBV28	many	TRBD2	TRBJ2-7	18